Shown below are 9 T cell receptor beta chains from a single sample sequenced in a study of CD8+CD57+ T cells in acquired aplastic anemia. According to the study, genomic DNA was the template for TCR beta VDJ and CDR3 profiling. MiXCR was run by TCRdb on the reads, yielding one entry per CDR3 protein. Found here are 130,000 or so distinct CDR3 sequences, roughly 40% of them singletons; the top ten hold roughly 3%. Whoever was chosen for sequencing had shown CD8+CD57+ cell expansion by flow cytometry. Input material: sorted CD4+, CD8+, or CD8+CD57+ T cells (not recorded which) from PBMCs. These receptors were taken from a human donor with aplastic anemia.

CDR3 sequence reads: CASSPPNLRGQGNYGYTF. DNA for the CDR3: TGTGCCAGCTCACCACCTAATTTAAGGGGACAGGGAAACTATGGCTACACCTTC. The gene calls are TRBV18 and TRBJ1-2; 9 nucleotides align to TRBD1. This CDR3 contains 18 residues. Looked up from germline, CDR1 is KGHSH and CDR2 is LQKENI. Trimming took 0 bases from V and 2 from J; bases not matched to a gene: 10.

This clonotype was detected only a few times. The chain uses TRBV15 and TRBJ2-7; perhaps TRBD1 as D (6 bases). V lost 5 bases and J lost 6, with 14 bases in between. The germline V gene encodes CDR1 LNHNV and CDR2 YYDKDF (reference sequence). The CDR3 runs 13 residues. CDR3 sequence (DNA): TGTGCCACCAGCCTGCCCTGGACAGTCGAGCAGTACTTC. Residues: CATSLPWTVEQYF.

The chain has TRBV6-5 and TRBJ1-1; perhaps TRBD1 as D (5 bases). Looked up from germline, CDR1 is MNHEY and CDR2 is SVGAGI. Trimming pared 4 bases from V and 6 bases from J, leaving 9 bases between. The CDR3 extends over 12 amino acids. CDR3 residues: CASSSRGSEAFF. CDR3 DNA sequence: TGTGCCAGCAGTTCCCGGGGGTCTGAAGCTTTCTTT.

This clonotype came up many times. The chain has TRBV27 and TRBJ2-7; a possible D gene is TRBD2 (5 bases). Per germline, CDR1 MNHEY and CDR2 SMNVEV (reference sequence). Trimming took 8 bases from V and 7 from J, leaving 24 bases between them. The CDR3 sequence is 15 residues long. CDR3 sequence: CASGKSGRQPGEQYF. CDR3 DNA: TGTGCCAGCGGAAAGAGCGGTCGCCAGCCGGGGGAGCAGTACTTC.

This clonotype was counted ten times or more. CDR3 in amino acids: CASSPSDTQYF. For the CDR3, the DNA is TGTGCCAGCTCACCATCAGATACGCAGTATTTT. This chain joins TRBV18 and TRBJ2-3; unclear D gene. The CDR3 spans 11 residues. Trimming pared 2 bases from V and 4 bases from J, leaving 1 base between. Germline CDR1 is KGHSH and CDR2 is LQKENI.

This clonotype was counted ten times or more. This rearrangement joins TRBV6-2 or TRBV6-3 to TRBJ1-4, with D unresolved. V was clipped by 2 bases and J by 8 bases, with 15 bases between them. Germline V CDR1 and CDR2: MNHEY, SVGEGT. The CDR3 is made up of 15 amino acids. Written as DNA, the CDR3 is TGTGCCAGCAGTTACCGACACCTCCCGGAGGAAAAACTGTTTTTT. It translates to CASSYRHLPEEKLFF.

This clonotype was detected ten times or more. CDR3 amino acids: CASSITGDEQYF. DNA of the CDR3: TGTGCCAGCAGTATAACAGGGGACGAGCAGTACTTC. This chain links TRBV27 with TRBJ2-7; 7 bases map to TRBD1. The CDR3 extends over 12 amino acids. With V trimmed by 5 bases and J by 5 bases, 3 bases remained unmatched. The germline CDR1 and CDR2 sequences are MNHEY and SMNVEV (reference sequence).

As for this clonotype: A much larger clone differs from this one at a single base, so this may be a read error. This chain links TRBV10-3 with TRBJ1-3; D gene uncertain. The V gene's germline CDR1 is ENHRY and CDR2 SYGVKD. This CDR3 contains 14 residues. In nucleotides, the CDR3 is TGTGCCAGCAGTACCAGCGGCTCTGGAGACACCATATATTTT. This gives the protein CASSTSGSGDTIYF.

There are many counts of this clonotype. The chain combines TRBV10-3 with TRBJ2-6; D could derive from TRBD1 or TRBD2 (5 bases each). The CDR3 sequence is 17 residues long. Trimming shortened V by 2 bases and J by 0 bases, and 11 bases separated the two germline ends. CDR1 ENHRY and CDR2 SYGVKD come from the germline V gene. The CDR3 is CAISEGGRTSGANVLTF. DNA for the CDR3: TGTGCCATCAGTGAGGGGGGACGGACCTCTGGGGCCAACGTCCTGACTTTC.